The 10 T cell receptor beta chains below come from one sample, sequenced in a study of cytomegalovirus exposure and HLA in healthy donors. Assay: immunoSEQ multiplex PCR; the TCRdb copy retains only in-frame clones and omits some. The top ten clones hold 1% to 1.2% of a sample with 60,000 or so clones, roughly 90% of them seen once. Sequenced: PBMCs. Every receptor here comes from a man younger than 35 in good health and CMV-seronegative.

This sequence joins TRBV30 and TRBJ2-7; TRBD1 aligns across 9 bases. J gave up 0 bases and V 7 bases, and 10 bases lay outside the gene matches. Germline V CDR1 and CDR2: GTSNPN, SVGIG (reference sequence). CDR3 length: 15 amino acids. DNA of the CDR3: TGTGCCTTCCATCTGCCGGGACAGGGCTCCTACGAGCAGTACTTC. It is translated as CAFHLPGQGSYEQYF.

The chain carries TRBV19 and TRBJ1-5; 8 bases are a match to TRBD1. Germline V gene sequence: CDR1 LNHDA, CDR2 SQIVND (reference sequence). The CDR3 has 14 residues. V lost 5 bases to trimming and J lost 2 bases; unmatched junction nucleotides: 2. In nucleotides, the CDR3 is TGTGCCAGTAGTGGACAGGGCGGCAATCAGCCCCAGCATTTT. Its translation is CASSGQGGNQPQHF.

The rearrangement uses TRBV6-1 and TRBJ2-1, with 7 bases identical to TRBD1. V lost 6 bases, J lost 3 bases, and 8 bases stayed unmatched. The germline V gene encodes CDR1 MNHNS and CDR2 SASEGT. The CDR3 has 15 residues. The CDR3, as DNA: TGTGCCAGCAGGGATCTACAGGGGCACTACAATGAGCAGTTCTTC. Its translation is CASRDLQGHYNEQFF.

The CDR3 coding sequence is TGCAGCGTTGAATCCGGCACAGATACGCAGTATTTT. Amino acid sequence: CSVESGTDTQYF. The rearrangement uses TRBV29-1 and TRBJ2-3; D gene uncertain. Trimming removed 2 bases from V and 1 base from J, with 4 bases in between. Germline V lookup: CDR1 SQVTM, CDR2 ANQGSEA. The CDR3 consists of 12 residues.

V gene TRBV2 combines with J gene TRBJ2-3; a weak D match, TRBD2 (5 bases). The germline V gene has CDR1 SNHLY and CDR2 FYNNEI. The CDR3 is 15 amino acids. With 4 bases removed from V and 1 base from J, the gap between germline ends came to 12 bases. Written as DNA, the CDR3 is TGTGCCAGCAGTGTGGGAGCGGAGCGCACAGATACGCAGTATTTT. As protein: CASSVGAERTDTQYF.

The CDR3 DNA reads TGTGCCAGCAGCTTACCAGGACAGGTTTACAATGAGCAGTTCTTC. The encoded protein is CASSLPGQVYNEQFF. The rearrangement links TRBV7-2 to TRBJ2-1; 7 bases match TRBD1. The CDR3 is 15 amino acids. V shed 2 bases and J 4 bases; nucleotides not matched to a gene: 5. Germline loops: CDR1 SGHTA, CDR2 FQGNSA. Complete variable domain (other parts from reference TRBV7-2 and TRBJ2-1): GAGVSQSPSNKVTEKGKDVELRCDPISGHTALYWYRQSLGQGLEFLIYFQGNSAPDKSGLPSDRFSAERTGGSVSTLTIQRTQQEDSAVYLCASSLPGQVYNEQFFGPGTRLTVL.

The chain is built from TRBV29-1 and TRBJ2-1; tentatively, D is TRBD2 (5 bases). The V gene lost 6 bases and the J gene lost 4 bases, with 19 bases spanning the gap. Germline V lookup: CDR1 SQVTM, CDR2 ANQGSEA. The CDR3 spans 15 residues. The CDR3, as DNA: TGCAGCGTGGACGACCGTCGGGAAAATTACAATGAGCAGTTCTTC. It translates to CSVDDRRENYNEQFF.

The chain couples TRBV7-2 to TRBJ2-5; 9 bases line up with TRBD1. V lost 6 bases to trimming and J lost 5 bases; unmatched junction nucleotides: 4. This CDR3 region has 13 residues. CDR1 and CDR2 from the germline V gene are SGHTA and FQGNSA. DNA of the CDR3: TGTGCCAGCAGTAAACAGGGGGCGGAGACCCAGTACTTC. This encodes CASSKQGAETQYF.

This chain links TRBV7-9 with TRBJ1-2; TRBD1 matches 12 bases. The V segment lost 4 bases and the J segment 7 bases; nucleotides outside the gene matches: 13. CDR3 size: 17 residues. CDR1 and CDR2 from the germline V gene are SEHNR and FQNEAQ (reference sequence). In nucleotides, the CDR3 is TGTGCCAGCAGCTCGGGGACAGGGGGCGCGAGATGGGGTGGCTACACCTTC. Translated: CASSSGTGGARWGGYTF.

This chain uses TRBV18 with TRBJ1-2, with a possible D match to TRBD1 (6 bases). Germline lookup yields CDR1 KGHSH and CDR2 LQKENI. V lost 2 bases and J lost 3, with 10 bases in between. The CDR3 runs 14 residues. The CDR3 loop is CASSPGQLYYGYTF. DNA of the CDR3: TGTGCCAGCTCACCAGGACAGCTCTACTATGGCTACACCTTC.